One sample yielded the 2 T cell receptor beta chains listed below, sequenced in a study of shared clonotypes between healthy human individuals. Generated by immunoSEQ multiplex PCR, the TCRdb table keeps only in-frame clones and is missing some. The table lists 2 million or so clones, around 95% of them singletons. Source material: naive CD4+ T cells sorted from blood. This sample's subset: CD45RA+ positively selected. The receptors were gathered from a young man in good health.

The CDR3 nucleotides are TGCGCCAGCAGAGCACAGGGTGGCGGTGAGCAGTTCTTC. Amino acids: CASRAQGGGEQFF. The chain is built from TRBV10-1 and TRBJ2-1; maybe TRBD1 (6 bases). This CDR3 spans 13 amino acids. Germline CDR1 WNHNN, CDR2 SYGVQD (reference sequence). V lost 6 bases to trimming and J lost 9 bases, with 15 bases between them.

Points on this clone: In the same sample, other DNA sequences code for this CDR3. V and J are TRBV10-3 and TRBJ1-1; D is ambiguous. Germline V CDR1 and CDR2: ENHRY, SYGVKD. Trimming shortened V by 6 bases and J by 1 base, and 3 bases separated the two germline ends. The CDR3 contains 11 residues. Here the CDR3 DNA reads TGTGCCATCAGGCAGAACACTGAAGCTTTCTTT. Protein: CAIRQNTEAFF.